This passage covers 12 T cell receptor beta chains from one sample sequenced in a study of blood T cells in healthy people across ages. Through a sample-barcoded 5' primer and a J-beta primer mix, a second PCR was run for roughly 7 to 11 cycles. MiXCR, applied by TCRdb to the 5' RACE reads, yields one record per CDR3 protein. The sample shows 890,000 or so distinct CDR3 sequences, around 62% of them seen only once. Sequenced material: blood. These receptors were obtained from a young man in good health.

This clonotype was found once. This chain uses TRBV11-2 with TRBJ1-1, with D perhaps matching TRBD1 (5 bases). Trimming removed 4 bases at V and 3 bases at J, with 9 bases between. Germline V gene lookup returns CDR1 SGHAT and CDR2 FQNNGV. The CDR3 has 13 residues. The CDR3 region is CASSSGRDTEAFF. DNA for the CDR3: TGTGCCAGCAGCTCGGGGCGGGACACTGAAGCTTTCTTT. Based on the CDR3 plus reference TRBV11-2 and TRBJ1-1, the full variable domain is EAGVAQSPRYKIIEKRQSVAFWCNPISGHATLYWYQQILGQGPKLLIQFQNNGVVDDSQLPKDRFSAERLKGVDSTLKIQPAKLEDSAVYLCASSSGRDTEAFFGQGTRLTVV.

The chain carries TRBV15 and TRBJ2-2; TRBD1 agrees at 7 bases. The CDR3 length is 16 residues. Unmatched junction bases numbered 11, after V lost 5 bases and J lost 5 bases. Germline values: CDR1 LNHNV, CDR2 YYDKDF (reference sequence). CDR3 DNA: TGTGCCACCAGCCCCGGACAGGTCCGTCGAACCGGGGAGCTGTTTTTT. Protein: CATSPGQVRRTGELFF.

This clonotype was seen once. One end of the junction varies from germline; a read error may be responsible. CDR3 region: CATSKKRTLQETQYF. Written as DNA, the CDR3 is TGCGCCACCAGCAAGAAACGGACCCTGCAAGAGACCCAGTACTTC. The rearrangement joins TRBV15 to TRBJ2-5; D remains ambiguous. CDR1 and CDR2 (germline): LNHNV, YYDKDF (reference sequence). The CDR3 length is 15 residues.

This chain joins TRBV12-3 or TRBV12-4 and TRBJ2-7; 7 bases fit TRBD1. With the DNA end fitting TRBJ2-1 better, the J assignment may be wrong. This CDR3 contains 14 residues. This chain's CDR3 is CASSFDRELTEQFF. The CDR3 DNA sequence: TGTGCCAGCAGTTTCGACAGGGAGCTTACTGAGCAGTTCTTC.

There are a few counts of this clonotype. V usage is TRBV7-2 and J usage is TRBJ2-6, with D uncertain. The CDR3 contains 15 residues. V was clipped by 7 bases and J by 0 bases, with 10 bases between them. Germline CDR1 SGHTA, CDR2 FQGNSA. The CDR3 coding sequence is TGTGCCAGCAACCCAGTTGTCTCTGGGGCCAACGTCCTGACTTTC. Amino acid sequence: CASNPVVSGANVLTF.

CDR3 protein: CSVVGGGATDTQYF. In DNA form, the CDR3 reads TGCAGCGTTGTTGGGGGGGGGGCAACAGATACGCAGTATTTT. The chain uses TRBV29-1 and TRBJ2-3, with a weak D call TRBD2 (7 bases). Trimming stripped 4 bases from V and 3 bases from J, with 14 bases between. The CDR3 is made up of 14 amino acids. Per germline, CDR1 SQVTM and CDR2 ANQGSEA.

The DNA for the CDR3 is TGCAGCGTTGAGGAGGGTATCACGTCCTACAATGAGCAGTTCTTC. Its translation is CSVEEGITSYNEQFF. The V and J genes are TRBV29-1 and TRBJ2-1, with a weak D call TRBD2 (6 bases). V lost 3 bases and J lost 1, with 13 bases in between. This CDR3 spans 15 amino acids. Germline-derived CDR1 and CDR2 are SQVTM and ANQGSEA.

This clonotype was counted a few times. The rearrangement joins TRBV4-3 to TRBJ2-7, with 9 bases fitting TRBD2. The CDR3 has 16 residues. V trimming: 1 base; J trimming: 2 bases; junction bases outside the gene matches: 6. Germline V gives CDR1 LGHNA, CDR2 YSLEER. This CDR3 is CASSQVASGATYEQYF. In DNA, the CDR3 is TGCGCCAGCAGCCAAGTGGCTAGCGGGGCCACCTACGAGCAGTACTTC.

The CDR3 here is CATTLGYTEAFF. In DNA form, the CDR3 reads TGTGCCACCACGCTAGGGTACACTGAAGCTTTCTTT. This chain connects TRBV13 to TRBJ1-1; D not certain. V lost 10 bases and J lost 3, with 12 bases in between. This CDR3 region has 12 residues. Germline V gives CDR1 PRHDT, CDR2 FYEKMQ (reference sequence).

V usage is TRBV20-1 and J usage is TRBJ2-2; D not resolved. This CDR3 spans 16 amino acids. V gave up 0 bases and J gave up 3 bases, with 14 bases separating them. Germline V gives CDR1 DFQATT, CDR2 SNEGSKA (reference sequence). For the CDR3, the DNA is TGCAGTGCTAGAGATTTCCAGGCCCTGTACACCGGGGAGCTGTTTTTT. It yields the protein CSARDFQALYTGELFF.

This clonotype was picked up a small number of times. This chain connects TRBV3-1 to TRBJ2-1; D is possibly TRBD1 (5 bases). V lost 4 bases, J lost 4 bases, and 14 bases lay in between. The CDR3 spans 15 residues. Germline-derived CDR1 and CDR2 are LGHDT and YNNKEL (reference sequence). The CDR3 region is CASSPDTALYNEQFF. As DNA, the CDR3 is TGTGCCAGCAGCCCGGACACCGCCCTTTACAATGAGCAGTTCTTC.

This chain links TRBV3-1 with TRBJ1-1; 11 positions agree with TRBD1. Germline values: CDR1 LGHDT, CDR2 YNNKEL (reference sequence). The CDR3 consists of 16 residues. After removal of 1 base from V and 4 bases from J, the junction contained 5 bases not matched to a gene. DNA of the CDR3: TGTGCCAGCAGCCAAGGGGTCGGGACAGGGGGCACTGAAGCTTTCTTT. Encoded protein: CASSQGVGTGGTEAFF.